This T cell receptor (beta chain) was identified in a study of post-analysis software for immune sequencing data. Points on this clonotype: The antigen remains unidentified.

TCR beta libraries were prepared from cDNA with unique molecular identifiers. A population of roughly 0.85 to 11 million T cells gave rise to 400,000 to 550,000 cDNA molecules. In TCRdb, the PCR reads were re-called with MiXCR into one record per CDR3 protein. This sample has hundreds of thousands of distinct CDR3 sequences; roughly half occur once, and the top ten carry approximately 4.3%. V was pared by 2 bases and J by 6 bases, with 15 bases between. The germline CDR1 and CDR2 sequences are SGDLS and YYNGEE. The CDR3 has 15 residues. Whole-study results and caveats: Compared with controls, patients had more of about five TRBV segments, including TRBV5-6, TRBV5-1 and TRBV20-1. Normalized Chao1 diversity was significantly reduced in patients versus controls.

The chain has TRBV9 and TRBJ2-4; D tentatively reads TRBD1 or TRBD2 (7 bases each). The specimen sequenced was blood. The source of this sequence is a girl aged 10-17 years with multiple sclerosis. The CDR3 protein is CASSVGRGGGNIQYF. The CDR3 DNA sequence: TGTGCCAGCAGCGTGGGCAGGGGGGGCGGAAACATTCAGTACTTC.